These T cell receptor beta chains were read from a single sample in a study of blood T cell repertoires in COVID-19. Using immunoSEQ multiplex PCR, the repertoire was profiled, and TCRdb retains in-frame clones only, with some absent. This sample carries fewer than 150,000 clones, around 78% of them seen once, and the ten largest clones take about a tenth. The sequenced sample was peripheral blood. The receptor source for this set is a human donor in a cohort sampled during active COVID-19. Both conserved end residues are part of each CDR3. Each record gives: D gene, V gene, J gene, clone size, CDR3 protein, CDR3 DNA. The D gene is left open where the match is weak. Some rows have no size entry. The others give once, few or many, or a class for an expanded clone.

D gene: TRBD2; V gene: TRBV3-1/TRBV3-2; J gene: TRBJ2-5; clone size: NA; CDR3 protein: CASSPPASGTGTQYF; CDR3 DNA: TGTGCCAGCAGCCCCCCCGCTAGCGGGACGGGGACCCAGTACTTC
D gene: TRBD2; V gene: TRBV5-3; J gene: TRBJ2-7; clone size: NA; CDR3 protein: CARRWSGGHLYEQYF; CDR3 DNA: TGTGCCAGAAGGTGGAGCGGGGGGCACCTCTACGAGCAGTACTTC
D gene: TRBD1; V gene: TRBV30; J gene: TRBJ2-1; clone size: NA; CDR3 protein: CALEADREYNEQFF; CDR3 DNA: TGTGCTCTGGAGGCGGACAGGGAGTACAATGAGCAGTTCTTC
D gene: NA; V gene: TRBV6-5; J gene: TRBJ1-1; clone size: NA; CDR3 protein: CASSYSRGPEAFF; CDR3 DNA: TGTGCCAGCAGTTACTCCCGGGGTCCTGAAGCTTTCTTT
D gene: TRBD1; V gene: TRBV6-4; J gene: TRBJ1-2; clone size: once; CDR3 protein: CASSEGGQGLPLYGYTF; CDR3 DNA: TGTGCCAGCAGTGAAGGAGGACAGGGGTTACCTCTCTATGGCTACACCTTC
D gene: NA; V gene: TRBV11-3; J gene: TRBJ1-1; clone size: few; CDR3 protein: CASSWTVNTEAFF; CDR3 DNA: TGTGCCAGCAGCTGGACAGTGAACACTGAAGCTTTCTTT
D gene: TRBD1; V gene: TRBV19; J gene: TRBJ2-1; clone size: NA; CDR3 protein: CATSSYGQGLYEQFF; CDR3 DNA: TGTGCCACCAGTAGTTACGGACAGGGGTTATATGAGCAGTTCTTC
D gene: NA; V gene: TRBV12-5; J gene: TRBJ2-2; clone size: NA; CDR3 protein: CASGLVRNRELFF; CDR3 DNA: TGTGCTAGTGGTTTGGTACGCAACAGGGAGCTGTTTTTT
D gene: NA; V gene: TRBV5-5; J gene: TRBJ2-2; clone size: NA; CDR3 protein: CASSLDREFTGELFF; CDR3 DNA: TGTGCCAGCAGCTTGGACAGAGAGTTCACCGGGGAGCTGTTTTTT
D gene: NA; V gene: TRBV7-9; J gene: TRBJ1-2; clone size: NA; CDR3 protein: CASSLRGARTNYGYTF; CDR3 DNA: TGTGCCAGCAGCTTACGGGGGGCGAGGACTAACTATGGCTACACCTTC
D gene: TRBD1; V gene: TRBV30; J gene: TRBJ1-2; clone size: NA; CDR3 protein: CAWTGQHYGYTF; CDR3 DNA: TGTGCCTGGACGGGACAGCACTATGGCTACACCTTC
D gene: TRBD1; V gene: TRBV24-1; J gene: TRBJ2-5; clone size: few; CDR3 protein: CATSDPRDRSPTQYF; CDR3 DNA: TGTGCCACCAGTGACCCCCGGGACAGATCCCCGACCCAGTACTTC
D gene: TRBD2; V gene: TRBV6-5; J gene: TRBJ2-7; clone size: NA; CDR3 protein: CASNGRGAAYEQYF; CDR3 DNA: TGTGCCAGCAATGGGCGGGGGGCAGCGTACGAGCAGTACTTC
D gene: NA; V gene: TRBV18; J gene: TRBJ1-4; clone size: NA; CDR3 protein: CASSPIEGGNEKLFF; CDR3 DNA: TGTGCCAGCTCACCAATCGAAGGGGGAAATGAAAAACTGTTTTTT
D gene: NA; V gene: TRBV6-1; J gene: TRBJ1-1; clone size: NA; CDR3 protein: CASSERDSVPNTEAFF; CDR3 DNA: TGTGCCAGCAGTGAAAGGGACTCGGTCCCGAACACTGAAGCTTTCTTT
D gene: NA; V gene: TRBV5-4; J gene: TRBJ2-1; clone size: NA; CDR3 protein: CASSRTGTSYNEQFF; CDR3 DNA: TGTGCCAGCAGCAGGACTGGCACCTCCTACAATGAGCAGTTCTTC
D gene: NA; V gene: TRBV6-2/TRBV6-3; J gene: TRBJ2-3; clone size: NA; CDR3 protein: CASSYETGEGVSTDTQYF; CDR3 DNA: TGTGCCAGCAGTTACGAGACAGGGGAGGGGGTAAGCACAGATACGCAGTATTTT
D gene: TRBD2; V gene: TRBV5-1; J gene: TRBJ2-1; clone size: NA; CDR3 protein: CASSLVGVAGYNEQFF; CDR3 DNA: TGCGCCAGCAGCTTGGTTGGAGTAGCGGGGTACAATGAGCAGTTCTTC
D gene: TRBD2; V gene: TRBV6-2/TRBV6-3; J gene: TRBJ2-5; clone size: NA; CDR3 protein: CASSWRGRKEETQYF; CDR3 DNA: TGTGCCAGCAGTTGGCGGGGGAGGAAAGAGGAGACCCAGTACTTC
D gene: NA; V gene: TRBV5-6; J gene: TRBJ2-2; clone size: NA; CDR3 protein: CASSLDPSFSPGELFF; CDR3 DNA: TGTGCCAGCAGCTTGGACCCTAGCTTTAGCCCCGGGGAGCTGTTTTTT
D gene: NA; V gene: TRBV12-3/TRBV12-4; J gene: TRBJ1-1; clone size: once; CDR3 protein: CASKSRDGTEAFF; CDR3 DNA: TGTGCCAGCAAATCACGAGACGGGACTGAAGCTTTCTTT
D gene: NA; V gene: TRBV15; J gene: TRBJ2-7; clone size: once; CDR3 protein: CATSRDRGLPSEQYF; CDR3 DNA: TGTGCCACCAGCAGAGATCGGGGTCTTCCTTCCGAGCAGTACTTC
D gene: NA; V gene: TRBV6-5; J gene: TRBJ2-7; clone size: NA; CDR3 protein: CASSYDQGTYEQYF; CDR3 DNA: TGTGCCAGCAGTTACGACCAGGGGACCTACGAGCAGTACTTC
D gene: TRBD1; V gene: TRBV9; J gene: TRBJ2-6; clone size: NA; CDR3 protein: CASSPTHRGLYGANVLTF; CDR3 DNA: TGTGCCAGCAGCCCAACCCACAGGGGGCTATATGGGGCCAACGTCCTGACTTTC
D gene: TRBD1; V gene: TRBV27; J gene: TRBJ2-7; clone size: NA; CDR3 protein: CASSLRDREDEQYF; CDR3 DNA: TGTGCCAGCAGTTTACGGGACAGGGAGGACGAGCAGTACTTC